The 2 T cell receptor beta chains given below trace back to one sample, sequenced in a study of T-cell memory formation after mild COVID-19. MiXCR, applied by TCRdb to the 5' RACE reads, yields one record per CDR3 protein. The sample has some 130,000 distinct CDR3 sequences; roughly 15% are singletons. Sequencing was done on a sample of PBMCs or a T cell subset sorted from them (not recorded which). The origin of the receptors is an adult woman who had mild COVID-19 (a few samples of this study predate the infection). Cell type and time point are not known.

This clonotype was observed once. CDR3 bases: TGCAGTGCTCCCCCCGGGACAGGGAACAATGAGCAGTTCTTC. Translated, it gives CSAPPGTGNNEQFF. The gene calls are TRBV20-1 and TRBJ2-1; 9 bases agree with TRBD1. CDR1 is DFQATT and CDR2 is SNEGSKA in the germline V gene (reference sequence). The CDR3 has 14 residues. J lost 5 bases, V lost 5 bases, and 7 bases had no gene match.

The chain is built from TRBV3-1 and TRBJ1-2, with unresolved D. The CDR3 loop spans 13 amino acids. V shed 4 bases and J shed 4 bases, with 10 bases lying between them. Germline V gene data show CDR1 as LGHDT and CDR2 as YNNKEL (reference sequence). CDR3 nucleotides: TGTGCCAGCAGCCTCGGAGGGAGCTATGGCTACACCTTC. Amino acids: CASSLGGSYGYTF.